The T cell receptor beta chain under discussion was sequenced for a study of cytomegalovirus exposure and HLA in healthy donors. The length of the CDR3 is 11 residues. Germline CDR1 reads DFQATT; CDR2 reads SNEGSKA (reference sequence). V was shortened by 4 bases and J by 8 bases, with 8 bases between the two germline ends. 13 Jbeta primers and 60 Vbeta primers were used for the PCR. Authors' processing steps: As a later analysis found, there were 78 million or so unique TCR beta chains, of which some 9.9 million were shared. Only in-frame clones appear in the TCRdb table, and some are missing; sequencing was by immunoSEQ multiplex PCR. That table gives V, J and clone size, and the DNA gave D and trimming. Seen here are 110,000 to 150,000 clones, around 82% observed once, and the top ten hold more than 2.5%. A single count supports this clone.

The source material was PBMCs. V gene TRBV20-1 combines with J gene TRBJ1-4; D gene ambiguous. The TCR comes from a man between 18 and 29 years old in good health and CMV-seropositive. The CDR3 DNA follows: TGCAGTGCTATAAGGCGGGAAAAACTGTTTTTT. Protein product: CSAIRREKLFF.